The clone carrying this TCR beta chain came up a few times. Its antigen remains unidentified. The sample is drawn from a study of cytomegalovirus exposure and HLA in healthy donors. General study findings and limits: Judged likely to be a sequencing artifact was a cluster of highly shared sequence variants. After further analysis at a later stage, 17,000 or so TCR beta sequences were associated with HLA alleles at 0.05 false discovery rate.

Trimming took 1 base from V and 6 from J; bases not matched to a gene: 11. Germline CDR1 and CDR2: SGHNT and YYREEE (reference sequence). CDR3 length: 17 residues. The PCR used 60 Vbeta and 13 Jbeta primers. Data came from immunoSEQ multiplex PCR; TCRdb stores just in-frame clones and leaves some out. The sample holds around 100,000 clones; 60% to 80% are singletons and the top ten take about 4.3%. The sample taken for sequencing was PBMCs. The chain recombines TRBV5-4 with TRBJ2-2; 8 bases line up with TRBD2. This TCR was sampled from a woman under 30 in good health and CMV-seropositive. CDR3 sequence (DNA): TGTGCCAGCAGCTTGTTGGCTAGCGGGTCTCTTGCCGGGGAGCTGTTTTTT. As protein: CASSLLASGSLAGELFF.